The TCR beta chain described here comes from a study of CD8+ T cells in alopecia areata (dated by TCRdb to 2016 to 2019). Regarding the research as a whole: Treated patients were enrolled in an open-label pilot trial of oral tofacitinib at 5 to 10 mg twice daily for moderate-to-severe alopecia areata. Patients received tofacitinib for 6 to 18 months and were then followed off drug for 6 months to check for delayed response and recurrence. For the treated patients, the SALT score, which quantifies what percentage of scalp surface area is affected, served as the measure of disease severity. In both human patients and the C3H/HeJ mouse model, the study applied high-throughput TCRbeta sequencing to look at T cell clonal expansion in alopecia areata. Scalp tissue and sorted CD4+ and CD8+ peripheral blood T cells from patchy and totalis/universalis alopecia areata patients and from healthy controls were covered by human TCRbeta sequencing. Patients on tofacitinib were biopsied at baseline and after 4 and 24 weeks of treatment, and several of the patients also had a later scalp biopsy. Scalp clonality was compared among normal scalp (n=4), patchy alopecia areata scalp (n=8), and alopecia totalis/universalis scalp (n=8). RNA was extracted with the PAXgene miRNA kit for fixed scalp, the miRNeasy kit for PBMCs, and the RNeasy kit for mouse skin. Amplification of TCRbeta CDR3 regions was done by immunoSEQ multiplex PCR using 35 Vbeta forward primers and 13 Jbeta reverse primers.

The sample's treatment or condition label is to be understood as: oral pan-JAK inhibitor, 5-10 mg twice daily. Lesional scalp punch biopsies and peripheral blood were obtained from alopecia areata patients. PBMCs were separated by density centrifugation and stained for CD3, CD4 and CD8, after which CD4+ and CD8+ T cells were sorted on a FACSAria. This clone qualifies as medium-sized (0.01 to 0.1%). What this receptor recognizes is not known. The input lacks base qualities; no much larger clone sits a single base away. Overall results and qualifications from the work: Scalp TCR repertoire analysis is complicated because resident alphabeta T cells in normal human skin are also sequenced, whereas mouse skin is dominated by gammadelta T cells. During tofacitinib treatment, many expanded lesional clones remained in scalp and blood, and this persistence may partly explain relapse after treatment is stopped. Compared with normal scalp, lesional scalp, particularly in alopecia totalis/universalis, had higher clonality and more expanded CD8+ clones, which suggests antigenic drive. Shared TCR sequences between patients were less evident than in mice, which may be partly attributable to HLA diversity in the patient population. Scalp clonality and the number of expanded CD8+ clones among the top 100 scalp clones were significantly decreased by tofacitinib. Because the treated cohort was small and had only one nonresponder, larger studies are needed to examine links between baseline CD8+ expansion and response.

Library preparation used the immunoSEQ multiplex PCR assay. For TCR sequencing, RNA was extracted from every sample and reverse transcribed into cDNA to serve as template. First-strand cDNA was synthesized using SuperScript III with a 2:1 mix of oligo-dT and random hexamers. Amplification bias was assessed with a synthetic immune receptor repertoire, and residual bias was removed computationally. Concerning the study's data processing: Raw reads were preprocessed for error removal, and CDR3 was defined according to IMGT conventions as running from the conserved cysteine to phenylalanine. Clonality was computed as 1 minus the Shannon entropy, with the entropy normalized by log2 of the number of productive unique TCRs. Scalp TCRbeta sequences were cross-referenced with sorted blood CD4 and CD8 repertoires so that the CD4 or CD8 identity of scalp clones could be inferred. TCRdb carries this immuneACCESS record with in-frame sequences only. Its versions omit some clonotypes, under half of them owing to an unresolved V gene in the studies checked, with the rest unexplained. V and J calls plus clone size are reproduced from that table; the DNA served to infer D and trimming. The sample table contains 150,000 to 200,000 clones; only one count was recorded for about 47% of them. Together, the top ten hold about a tenth of the sample.

After removal of 3 bases from V and 5 bases from J, the junction retains 8 bases not matched to a gene. Its CDR3 holds 15 amino acids, cysteine through phenylalanine. Left in the record is the CDR3 DNA by itself, 45 bases read in frame from the first base. CDR1 and CDR2, per the germline V gene (reference sequence), are SGHNT and YYREEE. This receptor was identified in a human donor with alopecia areata. The specimen comprised CD8+ T cells sorted from blood, sampled at week 52, from a patient treated with tofacitinib. Rearrangement joined TRBV5-4 to TRBJ2-5; TRBD2 agrees with 9 junctional bases. The CDR3 amino acid sequence is: CASSSYGTSRETQYF. The sequenced DNA is TGTGCCAGCAGCTCCTACGGGACTAGCCGTGAGACCCAGTACTTC.